These 10 T cell receptor beta chains originate from one sample sequenced in a study of T-cell memory formation after mild COVID-19. From the 5' RACE reads, TCRdb called clonotypes with MiXCR, one entry per CDR3 protein. The table has 180,000 or so distinct CDR3 sequences, under 14% seen once. Specimen: PBMCs or a T cell subset sorted from them (not recorded which). These receptors originate from a man between 18 and 35 years old who had mild COVID-19 (a few samples of this study predate the infection). Cell type and time point are not known.

This clonotype was recorded only once. The genes are TRBV24-1 and TRBJ1-5, with unresolved D. Germline CDR1 reads KGHDR; CDR2 reads SFDVKD. The V end lost 4 bases, the J end lost 3 bases, and 9 bases lay between the germline ends. The CDR3 covers 14 residues. CDR3 amino acids: CATSDGRSNQPQHF. The CDR3 DNA reads TGTGCCACCAGTGACGGCAGGTCCAATCAGCCCCAGCATTTT.

The CDR3 nucleotides are TGTGCCAGCAGCCCACGGGCAGGGGGGAGCATGAACACTGAAGCTTTCTTT. Translation gives CASSPRAGGSMNTEAFF. The rearrangement links TRBV6-6 to TRBJ1-1, with 7 bases matching TRBD1. Germline CDR1 and CDR2: MNHNY and SVGAGI (reference sequence). The CDR3 contains 17 residues. V shed 6 bases and J 0 bases; nucleotides not matched to a gene: 13.

The V and J genes are TRBV6-2 or TRBV6-3 and TRBJ2-3; D not certain. Germline V gene data show CDR1 as MNHEY and CDR2 as SVGEGT. CDR3 size: 15 residues. V was trimmed by 1 base and J by 4 bases, leaving 12 bases between them. CDR3 in DNA: TGTGCCAGCAGTTACTGGTTGCTGAAGGCAGATACGCAGTATTTT. Its protein product is CASSYWLLKADTQYF.

The gene calls are TRBV7-9 and TRBJ1-2; D gene uncertain. Trimming removed 3 bases at V and 8 bases at J, with 16 bases between. Germline V gives CDR1 SEHNR, CDR2 FQNEAQ (reference sequence). CDR3 length: 14 residues. The CDR3 loop is CASSFDTPLWGYTF. The DNA of the CDR3 is TGTGCCAGCAGCTTCGATACCCCTCTGTGGGGCTACACCTTC.

This sequence joins TRBV19 and TRBJ1-5; D is uncertain. The germline V gene has CDR1 LNHDA and CDR2 SQIVND (reference sequence). The CDR3 runs to 14 residues. V shed 5 bases and J shed 0 bases, with 8 bases lying between them. This CDR3 reads CASSPEYSNQPQHF. The DNA for the CDR3 is TGTGCCAGTAGTCCTGAATATAGCAATCAGCCCCAGCATTTT.

The chain joins TRBV6-5 to TRBJ1-2, with unresolved D. The CDR3 consists of 12 residues. Germline V gives CDR1 MNHEY, CDR2 SVGAGI. Trimming removed 8 bases at V and 4 bases at J, with 11 bases between. The CDR3 bases are TGTGCCAGCGGCGCCTACAGCTATGGCTACACCTTC. Translating it yields CASGAYSYGYTF.

This clonotype was seen only a few times. The chain uses TRBV7-3 and TRBJ2-2; the D gene is possibly TRBD1 (6 bases). Looked up from germline, CDR1 is SGHTA and CDR2 is FQGTGA. CDR3 length: 15 amino acids. Between the trimmed V and J ends, which lost 5 bases and 3 bases, there was a span of 13 bases. The CDR3 coding sequence is TGTGCCAGCAGCCTTCACCCAGGGGACACCGGGGAGCTGTTTTTT. Its translation is CASSLHPGDTGELFF.

This clonotype has just a few counts. The chain has TRBV15 and TRBJ1-1; the D gene is possibly TRBD1 (5 bases). The V gene's germline CDR1 is LNHNV and CDR2 YYDKDF (reference sequence). The germline V and J ends were trimmed by 1 base and 1 base, with 10 bases remaining between them. The CDR3 loop spans 15 amino acids. The CDR3 DNA reads as TGTGCCACCAGCAGAGGCGGGACGGGGAACACTGAAGCTTTCTTT. Protein sequence: CATSRGGTGNTEAFF.

This clonotype was seen a handful of times. This rearrangement joins TRBV30 to TRBJ2-7, with 10 bases matching TRBD1. With 1 base clipped from V and 5 bases from J, the junction kept 11 bases outside the gene matches. Germline V lookup: CDR1 GTSNPN, CDR2 SVGIG (reference sequence). The CDR3 runs to 16 residues. This CDR3 reads CAWSAPRRDRGNEQYF. CDR3 bases: TGTGCCTGGAGTGCTCCCCGGAGGGACAGGGGTAACGAGCAGTACTTC.

The CDR3 spells CASRWSGGTDTQYF. The CDR3 nucleotides read TGTGCCAGTAGATGGTCGGGGGGCACAGATACGCAGTATTTT. This chain links TRBV7-9 with TRBJ2-3, with D possibly being TRBD2 (6 bases). Germline CDR1 is SEHNR and CDR2 is FQNEAQ (reference sequence). Trimming shortened V by 9 bases and J by 1 base, and 14 bases separated the two germline ends. CDR3 length: 14 residues.